The present entry profiles one T cell receptor beta chain with its context. The sample is drawn from a study of blood T cell repertoires in COVID-19. The germline V gene encodes CDR1 MNHNY and CDR2 SVGAGI (reference sequence). The CDR3 is made up of 15 amino acids. V was trimmed by 5 bases and J by 2 bases, leaving 14 bases between them. Some clones are missing from TCRdb's copy, which holds only in-frame ones; the method was immunoSEQ multiplex PCR. Among fewer than 300,000 clones, 80% to 90% were seen once, and the ten largest hold approximately 12%. The sequence derives from a young woman with COVID-19, enrolled during active disease. Source material: peripheral blood. The chain has TRBV6-6 and TRBJ2-3, with D perhaps TRBD2 (7 bases). The CDR3 DNA follows: TGTGCCAGCAGTCTTATGGGGGGGCCCACAGATACGCAGTATTTT. Its translation: CASSLMGGPTDTQYF.